One sample yielded the 32 T cell receptor beta chains listed below, sequenced in a study of blood T cell repertoires in COVID-19. This table comes from immunoSEQ multiplex PCR, and its TCRdb copy is limited to in-frame clones, with some not included. Of a few hundred thousand clones in the sample, around 92% were seen once. The sample taken for sequencing was peripheral blood. Source of these receptors: a woman under 40 with COVID-19, enrolled during active disease.

CDR3 amino acids: CASSPGTNTYEQYF. Written as DNA, the CDR3 is TGCGCCAGCAGCCCCGGGACAAATACCTACGAGCAGTACTTC. The J gene is TRBJ2-7, the V gene TRBV5-1, with D maybe TRBD1 (6 bases). This CDR3 region has 14 residues. The germline V and J ends were trimmed by 4 bases and 2 bases, with 13 bases remaining between them. The germline gives CDR1 SGHRS, CDR2 YFSETQ.

The genes are TRBV6-5 and TRBJ1-4; D unresolved. The CDR3 totals 12 residues. V lost 8 bases and J lost 8, with 12 bases in between. Germline CDR1 MNHEY, CDR2 SVGAGI. Here the CDR3 DNA reads TGTGCCAGCGGCCCTCGGGGAGAAAAACTGTTTTTT. Its translation is CASGPRGEKLFF.

V is TRBV30 and J is TRBJ1-1; tentative D call: TRBD1 (6 bases). CDR3 length: 14 amino acids. Germline V gene sequence: CDR1 GTSNPN, CDR2 SVGIG (reference sequence). V shed 0 bases and J shed 4 bases, with 12 bases lying between them. The CDR3 loop is CAWSVQGRGTEAFF. As DNA, the CDR3 is TGTGCCTGGAGTGTACAGGGCCGCGGCACTGAAGCTTTCTTT.

This clone was detected only once. The chain carries TRBV11-1 and TRBJ2-7; D is unresolved. The V end lost 6 bases, the J end lost 0 bases, and 12 bases lay between the germline ends. The CDR3 covers 14 residues. The germline CDR1 and CDR2 sequences are SGHAT and FQDESV (reference sequence). CDR3 nucleotides: TGTGCCAGCAGACACGCCTCATTCTCCTACGAGCAGTACTTC. This sequence encodes CASRHASFSYEQYF.

The chain carries TRBV5-6 and TRBJ2-3; TRBD2 matches 8 bases. V gave up 4 bases and J gave up 8 bases; unmatched junction bases: 24. This CDR3 has 19 amino acids. Germline CDR1 is SGHDT and CDR2 is YYEEEE. CDR3 in DNA: TGTGCCAGCAGCCCCCCGGGGGCGAGCGGGGGCCCGCGGTTAGGTACGCAGTATTTT. Its translation is CASSPPGASGGPRLGTQYF.

The V call is TRBV27, the J call TRBJ2-3; weak D call: TRBD1 (5 bases). The CDR3 length is 14 residues. V was trimmed by 3 bases and J by 5 bases, leaving 12 bases between them. CDR1 and CDR2 from the germline V gene are MNHEY and SMNVEV (reference sequence). CDR3 amino acids: CASSFLQARDTQYF. The CDR3 nucleotides read TGTGCCAGCAGTTTCTTACAGGCCAGAGATACGCAGTATTTT.

V is TRBV30 and J is TRBJ1-2; D is possibly TRBD1 (5 bases). Germline V CDR1 and CDR2: GTSNPN, SVGIG (reference sequence). CDR3 length: 14 amino acids. Trimming shortened V by 0 bases and J by 7 bases, and 15 bases separated the two germline ends. The CDR3 coding sequence is TGTGCCTGGAGTGTAGGCGGGACGGCCGGTGGCTACACCTTC. Translation: CAWSVGGTAGGYTF.

CDR3 sequence (DNA): TGTGCCAGCTCACTGCTGGCTAGCGGGGGGCCAGATACGCAGTATTTT. It translates to CASSLLASGGPDTQYF. J is TRBJ2-3 and V is TRBV18; TRBD2 matches at 11 bases. The CDR3 sequence is 16 residues long. Germline-derived CDR1 and CDR2 are KGHSH and LQKENI. J was trimmed by 4 bases and V by 4 bases; bases with no gene match: 7.

The chain has TRBV5-1 and TRBJ1-6; 7 bases agree with TRBD1. The length of the CDR3 is 15 residues. Germline lookup yields CDR1 SGHRS and CDR2 YFSETQ. Germline trimming cut 4 bases from V and 5 bases from J; bases unmatched to any gene: 6. CDR3 nucleotide sequence: TGCGCCAGCAGCGGGACGACAGGGAATAATTCACCCCTCCACTTT. It encodes CASSGTTGNNSPLHF.

This clone turned up a few times. V is TRBV5-5 and J is TRBJ1-3; D possibly corresponds to TRBD1 (6 bases). Trimming removed 6 bases from V and 0 bases from J, with 16 bases in between. Germline-derived CDR1 and CDR2 are SGHKS and YYEKEE (reference sequence). CDR3 length: 16 residues. The chain's CDR3 is CASNVQQGYSGNTIYF. For the CDR3, the DNA is TGTGCCAGCAACGTTCAACAGGGCTACTCTGGAAACACCATATATTTT.

The chain joins TRBV4-2 to TRBJ2-7, with 8 bases matching TRBD2. CDR1 is LGHNA and CDR2 is YNFKEQ in the germline V gene. Trimming cost V 2 bases and J 3 bases; bases outside gene matches: 6. The CDR3 has 15 amino acids. The CDR3 is CASSQTGTSGYEQYF. Written as DNA, the CDR3 is TGTGCCAGCAGCCAAACCGGGACTAGTGGCTACGAGCAGTACTTC.

The chain combines TRBV19 with TRBJ1-5; TRBD1 matches at 8 bases. Trimming removed 2 bases from V and 6 bases from J; junction bases left unmatched: 6. The CDR3 sequence is 15 residues long. Germline V gives CDR1 LNHDA, CDR2 SQIVND (reference sequence). The CDR3 spells CASSIRQGAGQPQHF. DNA for the CDR3: TGTGCCAGTAGTATACGCCAGGGGGCGGGTCAGCCCCAGCATTTT.

This clone occurred a few times. The chain has TRBV5-6 and TRBJ1-2, with TRBD1 matching over 7 bases. Germline assignment: CDR1 SGHDT and CDR2 YYEEEE. This CDR3 spans 14 amino acids. With V trimmed by 4 bases and J by 8 bases, 11 bases remained unmatched. The CDR3 DNA follows: TGTGCCAGCAGCCATAATCAGGGGGTAGACGGCTACACCTTC. This encodes CASSHNQGVDGYTF.

The chain employs TRBV9 and TRBJ1-5, with 7 bases that match TRBD1. Germline trimming cut 2 bases from V and 10 bases from J; bases unmatched to any gene: 6. The CDR3 spans 13 residues. CDR1 SGDLS and CDR2 YYNGEE come from the germline V gene. The CDR3 nucleotides read TGTGCCAGCAGCGTGGGTCCAGGGGGACCCCAGCATTTT. The encoded protein is CASSVGPGGPQHF.

This chain joins TRBV6-5 and TRBJ1-2; TRBD1 matches 8 bases. The CDR3 sequence is 14 residues long. Looked up from germline, CDR1 is MNHEY and CDR2 is SVGAGI. The V gene end was trimmed by 5 bases and the J gene end by 6 bases; junction bases not matched to a gene: 8. Here the CDR3 DNA reads TGTGCCAGCAGTCACCGGGACAGGACCGATGGCTACACCTTC. As protein: CASSHRDRTDGYTF.

The V gene is TRBV3-1 (or the pseudogene TRBV3-2), the J gene TRBJ2-5, with D maybe TRBD2 (5 bases). Trimming shortened V by 4 bases and J by 5 bases, and 11 bases separated the two germline ends. Germline CDR1 LGHDT, CDR2 YNNKEL (reference sequence). The length of the CDR3 is 13 residues. The CDR3 sequence: CASSRRGEETQYF. The DNA for the CDR3 is TGTGCCAGCAGCCGTCGTGGGGAGGAGACCCAGTACTTC.

The genes are TRBV30 and TRBJ2-7, with D possibly being TRBD1 (7 bases). Germline V gene lookup returns CDR1 GTSNPN and CDR2 SVGIG (reference sequence). There are 14 residues in the CDR3. The V end was cut by 5 bases, the J end by 2 bases, with 16 bases between. The CDR3 sequence is CAWSTGRPAYEQYF. As DNA, the CDR3 is TGTGCCTGGTCGACAGGGAGGCCCGCCTACGAGCAGTACTTC.

The chain is built from TRBV14 and TRBJ2-7, with 7 positions matching TRBD2. CDR3 length: 15 amino acids. Germline V gene data show CDR1 as SGHDN and CDR2 as FVKESK. Trimming at V came to 6 bases and at J to 2 bases, leaving 10 bases not matched to a gene. CDR3 DNA sequence: TGTGCCAGCAGGGCCGGGGGGACGGGAGCCTACGAGCAGTACTTC. Protein: CASRAGGTGAYEQYF.

The rearrangement links TRBV5-4 to TRBJ2-3; TRBD1 matches 9 bases. The CDR3 has 17 residues. The germline V gene encodes CDR1 SGHNT and CDR2 YYREEE (reference sequence). The V gene end was trimmed by 0 bases and the J gene end by 4 bases; junction bases not matched to a gene: 9. CDR3 bases: TGTGCCAGCAGCTTGGTAGGCTGGACAGGGGTTGCAGATACGCAGTATTTT. Translated: CASSLVGWTGVADTQYF.

The chain links TRBV6-6 to TRBJ2-7, with D possibly matching TRBD2 (6 bases). Trimming removed 6 bases from V and 3 bases from J, with 12 bases in between. The germline V gene has CDR1 MNHNY and CDR2 SVGAGI (reference sequence). This CDR3 region has 13 residues. This CDR3 is CASSRLVSYEQYF. The DNA of the CDR3 is TGTGCCAGCAGCCGACTAGTTAGCTACGAGCAGTACTTC.

This rearrangement joins TRBV9 to TRBJ1-1; D is perhaps TRBD1 (6 bases). CDR3 length equals 14 residues. The germline V gene encodes CDR1 SGDLS and CDR2 YYNGEE. Trimming shortened V by 4 bases and J by 4 bases, and 14 bases separated the two germline ends. The CDR3 protein is CASSMPGVSTEAFF. CDR3 in DNA: TGTGCCAGCAGCATGCCAGGGGTGAGCACTGAAGCTTTCTTT. The variable domain in full, completed from reference TRBV9 and TRBJ1-1, reads DSGVTQTPKHLITATGQRVTLRCSPRSGDLSVYWYQQSLDQGLQFLIQYYNGEERAKGNILERFSAQQFPDLHSELNLSSLELGDSALYFCASSMPGVSTEAFFGQGTRLTVV.

The J gene is TRBJ2-3, the V gene TRBV3-1 (or the pseudogene TRBV3-2), with TRBD2 identical over 7 bases. The junction had 4 bases not matched to a gene; V was cut back by 3 bases and J by 4 bases. CDR1 is LGHDT, CDR2 YNNKEL, per germline (reference sequence). The CDR3 runs to 14 residues. CDR3 in DNA: TGTGCCAGCAGCCACTCCAGCGGGGCAGATACGCAGTATTTT. Translated, it gives CASSHSSGADTQYF.

In the case of this clone: A junction boundary mismatches the germline segment, possibly from a read error. This sequence joins TRBV13 and TRBJ1-1; D not resolved. Germline V lookup: CDR1 PRHDT, CDR2 FYEKMQ (reference sequence). This CDR3 is built from 13 residues. CDR3 nucleotide sequence: TGTGCCAGCAGCGAGACTCACGGAGCCCAGAGGATCTTT. It is translated as CASSETHGAQRIF.

This rearrangement joins TRBV7-9 to TRBJ1-6; 8 positions match TRBD1. The CDR3 consists of 12 residues. The V and J ends lost 5 bases and 11 bases, in that order; junction bases with no gene match: 2. Per the germline V gene, CDR1 is SEHNR and CDR2 is FQNEAQ (reference sequence). DNA of the CDR3: TGTGCCAGCAGCCAGGACAGGGCACCCCTCCACTTT. Encoded protein: CASSQDRAPLHF.

V gene TRBV23-1 combines with J gene TRBJ1-6; no reliable D call. TRBV23-1 is an ORF for which the function is uncertain. V lost 4 bases to trimming and J lost 14 bases, with 12 bases between them. This CDR3 has 12 amino acids. The CDR3 protein is CASSLHSHSLHF. DNA for the CDR3: TGCGCCAGCAGTCTCCACAGCCATTCCCTCCACTTT.

The rearrangement joins TRBV24-1 to TRBJ1-1; TRBD1 matches 7 bases. Germline values: CDR1 KGHDR, CDR2 SFDVKD. There are 12 residues in the CDR3. V lost 8 bases, J lost 3 bases, and 2 bases stayed unmatched. CDR3 sequence reads: CATKGAYTEAFF. The DNA of the CDR3 is TGTGCCACCAAGGGGGCATACACTGAAGCTTTCTTT.

V is TRBV2 and J is TRBJ1-1; D is perhaps TRBD1 (5 bases). CDR3 length: 13 amino acids. The germline V and J ends were trimmed by 6 bases and 1 base, with 9 bases remaining between them. Germline V gene sequence: CDR1 SNHLY, CDR2 FYNNEI. The CDR3, as DNA: TGTGCCAGCAGCGCAGGGTGGAACACTGAAGCTTTCTTT. This codes for CASSAGWNTEAFF.

This clone appeared a few times. The chain recombines TRBV6-1 with TRBJ1-5; tentatively, D is TRBD1 (6 bases). Germline V CDR1 and CDR2: MNHNS, SASEGT. The V end was cut by 2 bases, the J end by 3 bases, with 8 bases between. The CDR3 runs to 14 residues. Here the CDR3 DNA reads TGTGCCAGCAGTGAAAGGGGACACAATCAGCCCCAGCATTTT. Residues: CASSERGHNQPQHF.

Concerning this clone: Sequence at one end of the junction differs from germline and may be a read error. V gene TRBV29-1 combines with J gene TRBJ2-2, with no clear D. Germline-derived CDR1 and CDR2 are SQVTM and ANQGSEA. The CDR3 runs to 14 residues. The CDR3 DNA follows: TGCAGCGTTGAAGAATCGGGTCCCTCCGGAGAGCTGTTTTTT. It encodes CSVEESGPSGELFF.

CDR3 DNA sequence: TGTGCCAGCAGTTCGTTAACAGGCTACGAGCAGTACTTC. Protein: CASSSLTGYEQYF. The V call is TRBV6-5, the J call TRBJ2-7; the D gene is possibly TRBD1 (5 bases). The germline CDR1 and CDR2 sequences are MNHEY and SVGAGI. V was clipped by 4 bases and J by 3 bases, with 10 bases between them. The length of the CDR3 is 13 residues.

The V gene is TRBV18, the J gene TRBJ2-1, with 8 bases fitting TRBD2. This CDR3 spans 15 amino acids. V trimming: 8 bases; J trimming: 4 bases; junction bases outside the gene matches: 10. Per germline, CDR1 KGHSH and CDR2 LQKENI. The CDR3 loop reads CASVRERGPYNEQFF. The CDR3, as DNA: TGTGCCAGCGTCCGGGAGCGGGGGCCTTACAATGAGCAGTTCTTC.

The chain recombines TRBV18 with TRBJ1-6, with 7 bases identical to TRBD1. The CDR3 totals 14 residues. CDR1 and CDR2 from the germline V gene are KGHSH and LQKENI. V lost 0 bases to trimming and J lost 8 bases; unmatched junction nucleotides: 1. CDR3 sequence: CASSPPGGHSPLHF. CDR3 nucleotide sequence: TGTGCCAGCTCACCACCAGGGGGCCATTCACCCCTCCACTTT.